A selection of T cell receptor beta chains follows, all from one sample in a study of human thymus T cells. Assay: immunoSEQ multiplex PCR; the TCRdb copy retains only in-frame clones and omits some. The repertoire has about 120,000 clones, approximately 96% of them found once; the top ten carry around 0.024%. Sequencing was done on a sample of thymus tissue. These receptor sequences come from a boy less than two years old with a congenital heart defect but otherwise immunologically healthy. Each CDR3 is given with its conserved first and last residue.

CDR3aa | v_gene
CASSLTTGYPRSLHF | TRBV27
CASGTAPRSPNEQFF | TRBV12-5
CASSEASVVDPYEQYF | TRBV6-1
CASSEGRGGSYEQYF | TRBV6-1
CASSNQGGNSPLHF | TRBV27
CASIPGQGAFSNQPQHF | TRBV28
CASSYIGDPGNTIYF | TRBV6-6
CASSLASLSRTEGPQYF | TRBV7-6
CASSQGRGGSTDTQYF | TRBV4-2
CASSLSRGTFSGNTIYF | TRBV11-2
CSARPGIGYTF | TRBV20-1
CAGTTGNGGYTF | TRBV5-6
CASSVVGGTSYNEQFF | TRBV9
CASSESNQPQHF | TRBV25-1
CASSAAPRQGGATNEKLFF | TRBV5-8
CATSRGGGVDTQYF | TRBV15
CASSPETSGGGTETQYF | TRBV28
CASSDRKQGWAKNIQYF | TRBV5-5
CASSEAGRTGTDTQYF | TRBV6-1
CASSLLRGTPTDTQYF | TRBV5-6
CASSLGSNTEAFF | TRBV7-3
CASTPTPDSVNEQFF | TRBV4-2
CASSQWEGYAGNTIYF | TRBV4-2
CASSHGPGGNQPQHF | TRBV6-6
CASSQLMGTAHNYGYTF | TRBV7-2
CATSRDDGTTDTQYF | TRBV15
CATRCECDNEQFF | TRBV10-2
CASSLNLRDRGCRYGYTF | TRBV14
CASSPPLQQGHYNEQFF | TRBV7-2
CASAGTGYTGELFF | TRBV10-1
CASSPYSGAAVLPQHF | TRBV4-1
CASSLGGPRRQPQHF | TRBV5-8